A single sample gave rise to the 30 T cell receptor beta chains below, sequenced in a study of T cell responses to AZD1222 COVID-19 vaccine. Using immunoSEQ multiplex PCR, the repertoire was profiled, and TCRdb retains in-frame clones only, with some absent. Found here are about 79,000 clones, 75% to 85% of them singletons; the top ten hold roughly 21%. The sample here was peripheral blood, taken on day 0 of AZD1222 vaccination. These TCRs come from an adult in good health.

The genes are TRBV3-1 (or the pseudogene TRBV3-2) and TRBJ2-2; 8 bases align to TRBD1. J gave up 5 bases and V 7 bases, and 9 bases lay outside the gene matches. Germline values: CDR1 LGHDT, CDR2 YNNKEL (reference sequence). This CDR3 has 15 amino acids. This chain's CDR3 is CASTKGQGWTGELFF. The CDR3 nucleotides are TGTGCCAGCACCAAAGGACAGGGTTGGACCGGGGAGCTGTTTTTT.

The genes are TRBV16 and TRBJ2-6; unclear D gene. CDR3 length: 15 amino acids. Germline-derived CDR1 and CDR2 are KGHSY and FQNENV. Trimming left V 5 bases short and J 0 bases short, with 8 bases between. The DNA for the CDR3 is TGTGCCAGCAGCTTTAGTCCCTCTGGGGCCAACGTCCTGACTTTC. It codes for CASSFSPSGANVLTF.

The chain has TRBV14 and TRBJ1-1, with TRBD1 as a possible D gene (5 bases). V was clipped by 3 bases and J by 1 base, with 15 bases between them. CDR3 size: 16 residues. Germline V gene lookup returns CDR1 SGHDN and CDR2 FVKESK. The CDR3 is CASSHAVGQGNTEAFF. CDR3 nucleotides: TGTGCCAGCAGCCACGCAGTGGGCCAGGGGAACACTGAAGCTTTCTTT.

This chain joins TRBV3-1 (or the pseudogene TRBV3-2) and TRBJ1-2; no reliable D call. Trimming stripped 3 bases from V and 7 bases from J, with 6 bases between. CDR1 is LGHDT, CDR2 YNNKEL, per germline (reference sequence). The CDR3 length is 11 residues. Here the CDR3 reads CASSQRSGYTF. The CDR3 nucleotides are TGTGCCAGCAGCCAGAGGTCTGGCTACACCTTC.

V is TRBV6-4 and J is TRBJ2-3; 10 nucleotides line up with TRBD2. J was trimmed by 1 base and V by 2 bases; bases with no gene match: 9. The germline V gene encodes CDR1 MRHNA and CDR2 SNTAGT. The length of the CDR3 is 18 residues. The CDR3 reads CASSDKEREGQRTDTQYF. The DNA of the CDR3 is TGTGCCAGCAGTGACAAGGAGCGGGAGGGCCAGCGCACAGATACGCAGTATTTT.

This chain links TRBV10-3 with TRBJ1-2; D ambiguous. Germline CDR1 ENHRY, CDR2 SYGVKD. This CDR3 comprises 11 residues. The ends were cut back, 2 bases at V and 8 bases at J, with 6 bases in the middle. CDR3 DNA sequence: TGTGCCATCAGTGAGGGAGGAGGCTACACCTTC. It translates to CAISEGGGYTF.

This chain connects TRBV5-4 to TRBJ2-5; a weak D match, TRBD2 (5 bases). The CDR3 is 13 amino acids. V was shortened by 4 bases and J by 5 bases, with 12 bases between the two germline ends. Germline V CDR1 and CDR2: SGHNT, YYREEE (reference sequence). CDR3: CASSEARGETQYF. For the CDR3, the DNA is TGTGCCAGCAGCGAAGCCAGAGGGGAGACCCAGTACTTC. The full variable domain, in which reference TRBV5-4 and TRBJ2-5 provide the parts outside the CDR3, is ETGVTQSPTHLIKTRGQQVTLRCSSQSGHNTVSWYQQALGQGPQFIFQYYREEENGRGNFPPRFSGLQFPNYSSELNVNALELDDSALYLCASSEARGETQYFGPGTRLLVL.

The chain recombines TRBV18 with TRBJ1-4; D not resolved. The germline V gene has CDR1 KGHSH and CDR2 LQKENI. V was trimmed by 3 bases and J by 2 bases, leaving 13 bases between them. CDR3 length equals 16 residues. The CDR3 sequence: CASSPAEGTTNEKLFF. The CDR3 DNA follows: TGTGCCAGCTCACCCGCTGAGGGAACGACTAATGAAAAACTGTTTTTT. The whole variable domain, filled in from reference TRBV18 and TRBJ1-4, reads NAGVMQNPRHLVRRRGQEARLRCSPMKGHSHVYWYRQLPEEGLKFMVYLQKENIIDESGMPKERFSAEFPKEGPSILRIQQVVRGDSAAYFCASSPAEGTTNEKLFFGSGTQLSVL.

The chain carries TRBV5-6 and TRBJ2-2, with D possibly TRBD2 on 5 matching bases. V lost 3 bases and J 0 bases, leaving 6 bases between the germline ends. Looked up from germline, CDR1 is SGHDT and CDR2 is YYEEEE. The CDR3 loop spans 14 amino acids. The CDR3 loop reads CASSYGTNTGELFF. Here the CDR3 DNA reads TGTGCCAGCAGCTACGGGACGAACACCGGGGAGCTGTTTTTT.

This clone was detected only a few times. The chain uses TRBV4-1 and TRBJ1-1; D is perhaps TRBD1 (6 bases). This CDR3 contains 13 residues. Germline CDR1 MGHRA, CDR2 YSYEKL. Trimming shortened V by 3 bases and J by 4 bases, and 9 bases separated the two germline ends. This CDR3 reads CASSHRGSTEAFF. In DNA form, the CDR3 reads TGCGCCAGCAGCCATAGGGGGAGCACTGAAGCTTTCTTT.

This clone has a single count. In the same sample, other DNA sequences code for this CDR3. J is TRBJ1-2 and V is TRBV7-9; D ambiguous. V was cut by 4 bases and J by 4 bases, with 7 bases left in between. The CDR3 runs to 12 residues. CDR1 is SEHNR, CDR2 FQNEAQ, per germline (reference sequence). CDR3 DNA sequence: TGTGCCAGCAGCTCTGAAGGCTATGGCTACACCTTC. This codes for CASSSEGYGYTF.

The chain uses TRBV5-8 and TRBJ2-5; D remains unclear. The CDR3 spans 15 residues. Trimming took 4 bases from V and 4 from J, leaving 17 bases between them. Per the germline V gene, CDR1 is SGHTS and CDR2 is YDEGEE. The CDR3 DNA reads as TGTGCCAGCAGCCCCTCGGGCATCGGACGAGAGACCCAGTACTTC. This gives the protein CASSPSGIGRETQYF.

The J gene is TRBJ1-5, the V gene TRBV18, with D hard to call. CDR1 and CDR2 (germline): KGHSH, LQKENI. The CDR3 contains 15 residues. Trimming stripped 3 bases from V and 7 bases from J, with 16 bases between. DNA for the CDR3: TGTGCCAGCTCACCGGGATCCGGCCCAGGACAGCCCCAGCATTTT. Encoded protein: CASSPGSGPGQPQHF.

This clone was detected only once. The genes are TRBV15 and TRBJ2-3, with 13 bases identical to TRBD2. With V trimmed by 2 bases and J by 5 bases, 7 bases remained unmatched. This CDR3 contains 17 residues. Germline assignment: CDR1 LNHNV and CDR2 YYDKDF (reference sequence). The CDR3 sequence is CATSRKGLAGDGDTQYF. Here the CDR3 DNA reads TGTGCCACCAGCAGAAAAGGACTAGCGGGAGATGGAGATACGCAGTATTTT.

V and J are TRBV30 and TRBJ2-3; 15 nucleotides match TRBD2. This CDR3 comprises 16 residues. V shed 0 bases and J 7 bases; nucleotides not matched to a gene: 5. Germline V gene data show CDR1 as GTSNPN and CDR2 as SVGIG (reference sequence). As DNA, the CDR3 is TGTGCCTGGAGTGTAGGGACTAGCGGGAGGAGAAATACGCAGTATTTT. Its protein product is CAWSVGTSGRRNTQYF.

J is TRBJ1-1 and V is TRBV7-7; D is perhaps TRBD1 (5 bases). Trimming removed 3 bases at V and 7 bases at J, with 21 bases between. The CDR3 is 16 residues long. Germline values: CDR1 SSHAT, CDR2 FNYEAQ (reference sequence). The CDR3 region is CASSFRAGRPKGEAFF. The CDR3 bases are TGTGCCAGCAGCTTCAGGGCAGGGAGGCCGAAGGGTGAAGCTTTCTTT.

This clone has only one observation. The chain couples TRBV28 to TRBJ1-3; D not certain. Germline CDR1 and CDR2: MDHEN and SYDVKM. There are 15 residues in the CDR3. V lost 1 base, J lost 1 base, and 8 bases lay in between. The CDR3 region is CASSLYPDSGNTIYF. DNA for the CDR3: TGTGCCAGCAGTTTATACCCTGATTCTGGAAACACCATATATTTT.

V usage is TRBV15 and J usage is TRBJ1-5; perhaps TRBD1 as D (6 bases). This CDR3 has 15 amino acids. Trimming left V 6 bases short and J 7 bases short, with 19 bases between. Germline lookup yields CDR1 LNHNV and CDR2 YYDKDF (reference sequence). The DNA for the CDR3 is TGTGCCACCAGTAGATTGGACAGAGGCCGGCAGCCCCAGCATTTT. Amino acid sequence: CATSRLDRGRQPQHF.

The CDR3 nucleotides read TGTGCCACCAGTCAAAGGACTAGCGGGAGAAACGGGGAGCTGTTTTTT. It encodes CATSQRTSGRNGELFF. The genes are TRBV24-1 and TRBJ2-2, with TRBD2 matching over 13 bases. The CDR3 is made up of 16 amino acids. V shed 6 bases, J shed 7 bases, and the junction held 7 bases outside the gene matches. CDR1 and CDR2 from the germline V gene are KGHDR and SFDVKD.

This chain joins TRBV28 and TRBJ1-2; TRBD1 matches 8 bases. After removal of 6 bases from V and 8 bases from J, the junction contained 5 bases not matched to a gene. This CDR3 is built from 12 residues. CDR1 and CDR2 (germline): MDHEN, SYDVKM. CDR3 loop: CASSQTGEGYTF. CDR3 DNA sequence: TGTGCCAGCAGCCAGACAGGGGAAGGCTACACCTTC.

A single count supports this clone. V gene TRBV15 combines with J gene TRBJ2-7; TRBD1 aligns across 10 bases. J was trimmed by 2 bases and V by 6 bases; bases with no gene match: 13. Per the germline V gene, CDR1 is LNHNV and CDR2 is YYDKDF (reference sequence). This CDR3 comprises 17 residues. In DNA, the CDR3 is TGTGCCACCAGTCCCCGGGGCGGGACAGGGGATCCCTACGAGCAGTACTTC. Its translation is CATSPRGGTGDPYEQYF.

V usage is TRBV2 and J usage is TRBJ1-6; TRBD1 aligns across 8 bases. V lost 8 bases and J lost 7; bases outside the gene matches: 7. The length of the CDR3 is 14 residues. Looked up from germline, CDR1 is SNHLY and CDR2 is FYNNEI. The chain's CDR3 is CASDPGQENSPLHF. DNA of the CDR3: TGTGCCAGCGACCCGGGACAGGAGAATTCACCCCTCCACTTT.

This clone was observed a few times. This chain uses TRBV7-9 with TRBJ2-7; 12 bases line up with TRBD2. This CDR3 is built from 15 residues. V gave up 5 bases and J gave up 2 bases; unmatched junction bases: 4. The germline CDR1 and CDR2 sequences are SEHNR and FQNEAQ (reference sequence). In DNA, the CDR3 is TGTGCCAGCAGCCCGACTAGCGGGAGAACCTACGAGCAGTACTTC. Translated, it gives CASSPTSGRTYEQYF.

J is TRBJ1-4 and V is TRBV4-2, with unresolved D. From germline, CDR1 is LGHNA and CDR2 YNFKEQ. Trimming stripped 0 bases from V and 3 bases from J, with 11 bases between. This CDR3 is built from 16 residues. The DNA for the CDR3 is TGTGCCAGCAGCCAAGATCAGAGCTCGCCTAATGAAAAACTGTTTTTT. This encodes CASSQDQSSPNEKLFF.

The chain joins TRBV5-5 to TRBJ1-1; maybe TRBD1 (6 bases). Germline CDR1 and CDR2: SGHKS and YYEKEE (reference sequence). The CDR3 totals 15 residues. V lost 0 bases and J 1 base, leaving 10 bases between the germline ends. The CDR3 nucleotides read TGTGCCAGCAGCTTGGAGCACAGGGAGAACACTGAAGCTTTCTTT. It codes for CASSLEHRENTEAFF.

The chain is built from TRBV4-2 and TRBJ2-1; D may be TRBD1 (5 bases). Trimming cost V 4 bases and J 4 bases, with 14 bases left between them. CDR3 size: 15 residues. Germline-derived CDR1 and CDR2 are LGHNA and YNFKEQ. CDR3 sequence (DNA): TGTGCCAGCAGCCTCAGGGAATTCCAATACAATGAGCAGTTCTTC. The encoded protein is CASSLREFQYNEQFF.

The chain carries TRBV18 and TRBJ1-5; no firm D call. CDR1 is KGHSH, CDR2 LQKENI, per germline. The V gene lost 4 bases and the J gene lost 0 bases, with 10 bases spanning the gap. There are 15 residues in the CDR3. The CDR3 region is CASSQEVISNQPQHF. The CDR3 DNA reads TGTGCCAGCTCACAGGAAGTTATTAGCAATCAGCCCCAGCATTTT.

The rearrangement links TRBV28 to TRBJ2-5, with a possible D match to TRBD2 (7 bases). The CDR3 is made up of 13 amino acids. From germline, CDR1 is MDHEN and CDR2 SYDVKM. Trimming pared 10 bases from V and 7 bases from J, leaving 19 bases between. CDR3 protein: CAIPRGGVRTQYF. CDR3 sequence (DNA): TGTGCCATCCCGAGGGGGGGGGTCAGGACCCAGTACTTC.

V usage is TRBV5-4 and J usage is TRBJ2-3; 8 nucleotides match TRBD2. Germline trimming cut 4 bases from V and 4 bases from J; bases unmatched to any gene: 5. The CDR3 has 14 amino acids. Germline loops: CDR1 SGHNT, CDR2 YYREEE (reference sequence). The CDR3 spells CASSRAGDADTQYF. As DNA, the CDR3 is TGTGCCAGCAGCCGAGCGGGAGACGCAGATACGCAGTATTTT.

V and J are TRBV2 and TRBJ2-5; 7 bases align to TRBD2. V dropped 2 bases and J dropped 13; count of bases not matched to a gene: 13. Germline assignment: CDR1 SNHLY and CDR2 FYNNEI. CDR3 length: 14 residues. The CDR3 protein is CASSELDRLAPPYF. CDR3 DNA sequence: TGTGCCAGCAGTGAACTAGATCGACTAGCACCACCGTACTTC.